The 5 T cell receptor beta chains below were found in one sample sequenced in a study of T cell responses to AZD1222 COVID-19 vaccine. Sequenced by immunoSEQ multiplex PCR; TCRdb stores in-frame clones only, minus some. The table records some 90,000 clones, about 93% of them present only once. This material consisted of peripheral blood, taken on day 0 of MenACWY control vaccination. The receptors stem from an adult in good health.

V and J are TRBV5-1 and TRBJ1-2, with 7 positions matching TRBD1. After removal of 2 bases from V and 7 bases from J, the junction contained 8 bases not matched to a gene. There are 14 residues in the CDR3. Germline loops: CDR1 SGHRS, CDR2 YFSETQ. The CDR3 region has the DNA TGCGCCAGCAGCTTTACCGGACAGGCCGGTGGCTACACCTTC. It yields the protein CASSFTGQAGGYTF.

This clone has just a few counts. The chain is built from TRBV29-1 and TRBJ2-2; D is uncertain. Germline-derived CDR1 and CDR2 are SQVTM and ANQGSEA. V shed 4 bases and J shed 5 bases, with 8 bases lying between them. This CDR3 comprises 12 residues. Here the CDR3 DNA reads TGCAGCGTTGGGAAAGAAACCGGGGAGCTGTTTTTT. Encoded protein: CSVGKETGELFF.

This chain joins TRBV28 and TRBJ1-2, with unresolved D. V lost 6 bases and J 4 bases, leaving 12 bases between the germline ends. From germline, CDR1 is MDHEN and CDR2 SYDVKM. The CDR3 length is 13 residues. The CDR3 loop is CASSDTWAYGYTF. Here the CDR3 DNA reads TGTGCCAGCAGCGATACCTGGGCCTATGGCTACACCTTC.

The chain combines TRBV7-6 with TRBJ1-4, with D unclear. CDR3 length equals 17 residues. V was clipped by 2 bases and J by 5 bases, with 18 bases between them. The germline CDR1 and CDR2 sequences are SGHVS and FNYEAQ. CDR3 DNA sequence: TGTGCCAGCAGCTTACTCCCCGGGCAGTCTTCAAATGAAAAACTGTTTTTT. Protein sequence: CASSLLPGQSSNEKLFF.

As DNA, the CDR3 is TGTGCCAGTAGGGGACAGGGGAATGGAAACACCATATATTTT. This codes for CASRGQGNGNTIYF. This chain links TRBV19 with TRBJ1-3, with 10 positions matching TRBD1. The CDR3 length is 14 residues. The junction had 2 bases not matched to a gene; V was cut back by 6 bases and J by 3 bases. Germline CDR1 and CDR2: LNHDA and SQIVND (reference sequence).